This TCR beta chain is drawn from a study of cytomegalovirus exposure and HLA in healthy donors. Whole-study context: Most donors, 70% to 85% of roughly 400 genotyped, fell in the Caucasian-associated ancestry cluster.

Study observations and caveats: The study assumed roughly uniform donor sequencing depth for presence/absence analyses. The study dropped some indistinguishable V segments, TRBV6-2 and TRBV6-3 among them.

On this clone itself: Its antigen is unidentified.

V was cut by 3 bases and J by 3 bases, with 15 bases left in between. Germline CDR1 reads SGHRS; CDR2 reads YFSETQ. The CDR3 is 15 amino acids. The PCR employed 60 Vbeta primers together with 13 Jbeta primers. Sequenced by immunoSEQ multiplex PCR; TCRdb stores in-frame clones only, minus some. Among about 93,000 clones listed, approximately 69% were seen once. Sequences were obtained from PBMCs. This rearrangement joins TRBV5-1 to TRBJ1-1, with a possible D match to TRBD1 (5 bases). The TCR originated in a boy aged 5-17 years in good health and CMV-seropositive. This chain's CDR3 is CASSSLDTRHTEAFF. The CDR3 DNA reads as TGCGCCAGCAGCTCCCTGGACACCAGACACACTGAAGCTTTCTTT. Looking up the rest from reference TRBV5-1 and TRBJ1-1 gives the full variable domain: KAGVTQTPRYLIKTRGQQVTLSCSPISGHRSVSWYQQTPGQGLQFLFEYFSETQRNKGNFPGRFSGRQFSNSRSEMNVSTLELGDSALYLCASSSLDTRHTEAFFGQGTRLTVV.